Listed below are T cell receptor beta chains from one sample, sequenced in a study of blood T cell repertoires in COVID-19. TCRdb's table, derived via immunoSEQ multiplex PCR, lists solely in-frame clones and lacks some. The sample includes about 80,000 clones, about four fifths of them seen just once. Sequences were obtained from peripheral blood. The source is a woman aged 70-85 years with acute or convalescent COVID-19. CDR3s include the opening cysteine and the closing phenylalanine or tryptophan. Fields, in order: J gene, V gene, D gene, CDR3 length, clone size, CDR3 protein, CDR3 DNA. D genes are given only for firm matches. Not all rows give a size; the values are once, few, many and, for expanded clones, a class.

TRBJ2-2,TRBV10-3,.,14,.,CASRGARDTGELFF,TGTGCCTCCCGGGGGGCTAGGGACACCGGGGAGCTGTTTTTT
TRBJ2-1,TRBV18,TRBD2,15,.,CASSLLAGTYNEQFF,TGTGCCAGCTCACTACTAGCGGGTACTTACAATGAGCAGTTCTTC
TRBJ2-3,TRBV9,TRBD2,17,.,CASSVEGLAVRGDTQYF,TGTGCCAGCAGCGTAGAGGGACTAGCGGTCAGGGGAGATACGCAGTATTTT
TRBJ1-1,TRBV27,TRBD1,15,.,CASSLAGGLVTEAFF,TGTGCCAGCAGTTTAGCAGGGGGGTTGGTCACTGAAGCTTTCTTT
TRBJ1-1,TRBV5-6,.,14,few,CASSLPGVNTEAFF,TGTGCCAGCAGCTTGCCCGGTGTGAACACTGAAGCTTTCTTT
TRBJ2-1,TRBV9,TRBD2,12,.,CASSRGGAEQFF,TGTGCCAGCAGCCGCGGGGGGGCTGAGCAGTTCTTC
TRBJ2-7,TRBV6-5,TRBD2,15,.,CASRLAGEGAYEQYF,TGTGCCAGCAGATTAGCGGGAGAGGGAGCCTACGAGCAGTACTTC
TRBJ2-2,TRBV6-5,.,13,.,CASSRSRGGELFF,TGTGCCAGCAGCCGGTCAAGAGGCGGGGAGCTGTTTTTT
TRBJ2-5,TRBV19,TRBD1,15,.,CASSSYRGQRETQYF,TGTGCCAGTAGTTCCTACAGGGGGCAGAGGGAGACCCAGTACTTC
TRBJ2-1,TRBV9,TRBD1,15,.,CASSVATGQGGEQFF,TGTGCCAGCAGCGTAGCTACGGGACAGGGGGGTGAGCAGTTCTTC
TRBJ2-3,TRBV7-9,.,14,.,CASRLAEGTDTQYF,TGTGCCAGCAGGCTCGCGGAGGGGACAGATACGCAGTATTTT
TRBJ1-2,TRBV5-6,TRBD1,13,.,CASGTGEKYGYTF,TGTGCCAGCGGGACAGGCGAGAAATATGGCTACACCTTC
TRBJ2-1,TRBV10-2,TRBD1,13,.,CASLDRGGNEQFF,TGCGCCAGCCTGGACAGGGGTGGAAATGAGCAGTTCTTC
TRBJ2-7,TRBV7-9,TRBD1,13,.,CASGTGGRYEQYF,TGTGCCAGCGGGACAGGGGGTCGGTACGAGCAGTACTTC
TRBJ2-7,TRBV5-6,.,14,few,CASQRGSSSYEQYF,TGTGCCAGTCAACGCGGTTCGTCCTCCTACGAGCAGTACTTC
TRBJ2-6,TRBV18,.,15,.,CASSQQGLGANVLTF,TGTGCCAGCTCACAACAGGGCCTAGGGGCCAACGTCCTGACTTTC
TRBJ2-5,TRBV10-1,TRBD2,17,.,CASSTHPGLADQETQYF,TGCGCCAGCAGTACACACCCGGGACTAGCGGACCAAGAGACCCAGTACTTC
TRBJ2-7,TRBV10-3,.,18,.,CAISELTSVQGYYYEQYF,TGTGCCATCAGTGAGTTAACAAGTGTGCAGGGCTATTACTACGAGCAGTACTTC
TRBJ2-1,TRBV12-5,.,13,.,CASSPSAYNEQFF,TGTGCTAGCTCCCCTAGTGCTTACAATGAGCAGTTCTTC
TRBJ1-5,TRBV5-4,.,12,.,CASSLAGQPQHF,TGTGCCAGCAGCTTGGCAGGTCAGCCCCAGCATTTT
TRBJ2-4,TRBV7-2,.,15,.,CASSPGGGGKDIQYF,TGTGCCAGCAGCCCCGGTGGGGGGGGCAAGGACATTCAGTACTTC
TRBJ2-4,TRBV30,.,15,once,CAWRDLQVAKNIQYF,TGTGCCTGGAGAGACTTACAGGTGGCCAAAAACATTCAGTACTTC
TRBJ2-3,TRBV7-6,.,15,.,CASSLGGAGTDTQYF,TGTGCCAGCAGCTTAGGTGGAGCCGGCACAGATACGCAGTATTTT
TRBJ2-3,TRBV12-3/TRBV12-4,.,12,few,CASRWAGDTQYF,TGTGCCAGCAGGTGGGCGGGAGATACGCAGTATTTT
TRBJ2-7,TRBV27,TRBD1,15,.,CASYRGGTGSYEQYF,TGTGCCAGCTATAGGGGGGGGACAGGGTCCTACGAGCAGTACTTC
TRBJ2-3,TRBV9,TRBD2,17,.,CASSVSGREGFTDTQYF,TGTGCCAGCAGCGTATCTGGGCGGGAGGGCTTCACAGATACGCAGTATTTT
TRBJ2-2,TRBV6-5,TRBD1,16,few,CASSYSGTGPAGELFF,TGTGCCAGCAGTTACTCGGGGACAGGGCCGGCCGGGGAGCTGTTTTTT
TRBJ2-2,TRBV19,TRBD1,13,few,CASGDREYGELFF,TGTGCCAGTGGAGACAGGGAATACGGGGAGCTGTTTTTT
TRBJ1-1,TRBV19,.,14,.,CASSIQGSRSEAFF,TGTGCCAGTAGTATACAGGGTTCGCGGTCTGAAGCTTTCTTT
TRBJ2-1,TRBV19,TRBD2,15,.,CASRAGATSYNEQFF,TGTGCCAGTAGAGCGGGAGCCACCTCCTACAATGAGCAGTTCTTC
TRBJ1-4,TRBV5-1,TRBD1,16,once,CASSWTGIATNEKLFF,TGCGCCAGCAGCTGGACAGGGATTGCAACTAATGAAAAACTGTTTTTT
TRBJ2-1,TRBV6-1,TRBD2,15,.,CASSERVATSGTQFF,TGTGCCAGCAGTGAAAGGGTGGCGACTAGCGGAACACAGTTCTTC
TRBJ1-5,TRBV2,TRBD1,15,.,CASSDGQVSNQPQHF,TGTGCCAGCAGTGACGGACAGGTTAGCAATCAGCCCCAGCATTTT
TRBJ2-6,TRBV7-3,TRBD2,21,few,CASSSRGRGGSRYSGANVLTF,TGTGCCAGCAGCTCCCGAGGGAGAGGCGGGAGCCGGTACTCTGGGGCCAACGTCCTGACTTTC
TRBJ1-1,TRBV27,TRBD1,13,.,CASSYGTASEAFF,TGTGCCAGCAGTTACGGGACAGCCTCTGAAGCTTTCTTT
TRBJ1-1,TRBV5-4,.,11,few,CASSQNTEAFF,TGTGCCAGCAGCCAGAACACTGAAGCTTTCTTT
TRBJ2-1,TRBV12-5,TRBD1,15,.,CASGLGTVSYNEQFF,TGTGCTAGTGGTCTCGGGACAGTCTCCTACAATGAGCAGTTCTTC
TRBJ1-6,TRBV21-1,.,19,.,CASSRLGQLIVLYNSPLHF,TGTGCCAGCAGTCGATTGGGACAGCTAATCGTCCTTTATAATTCACCCCTCCACTTT
TRBJ2-2,TRBV4-1,.,15,few,CASSLNLANTGELFF,TGCGCCAGCAGCCTAAACCTAGCGAACACCGGGGAGCTGTTTTTT
TRBJ2-1,TRBV2,.,16,few,CASTEDGGQTPNEQFF,TGTGCCAGCACCGAGGACGGGGGACAGACCCCCAATGAGCAGTTCTTC
TRBJ2-5,TRBV28,TRBD2,18,.,CASRWTSGRTLYQETQYF,TGTGCCAGCAGATGGACTAGCGGGAGGACCTTGTACCAAGAGACCCAGTACTTC